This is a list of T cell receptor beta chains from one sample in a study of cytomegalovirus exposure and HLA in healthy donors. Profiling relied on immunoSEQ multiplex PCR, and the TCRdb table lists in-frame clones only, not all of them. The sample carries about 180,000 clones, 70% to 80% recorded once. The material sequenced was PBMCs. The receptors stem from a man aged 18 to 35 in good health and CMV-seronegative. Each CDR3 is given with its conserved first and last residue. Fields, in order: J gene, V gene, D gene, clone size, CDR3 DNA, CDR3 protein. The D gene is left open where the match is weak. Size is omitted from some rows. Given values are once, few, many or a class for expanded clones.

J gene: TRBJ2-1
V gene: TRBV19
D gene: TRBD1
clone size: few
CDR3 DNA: TGTGCCAGTAGGAACGACAGGGCTTCATACAATGAGCAGTTCTTC
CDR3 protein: CASRNDRASYNEQFF

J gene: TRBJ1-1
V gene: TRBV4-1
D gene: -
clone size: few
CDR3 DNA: TGCGCCAGCAGCCAAGATGGCCATAGATTAGACACTTTCTTT
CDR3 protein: CASSQDGHRLDTFF

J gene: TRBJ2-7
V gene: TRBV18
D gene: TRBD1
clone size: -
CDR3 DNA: TGTGCCAGCTCACCGACCGGGACAGGGGGTTACTACGAGCAGTACTTC
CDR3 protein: CASSPTGTGGYYEQYF

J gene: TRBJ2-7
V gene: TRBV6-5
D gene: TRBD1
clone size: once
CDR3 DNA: TGTGCCAGCAGCAGGGGACAGGGGCAGTCCTACGAGCAGTACTTC
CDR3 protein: CASSRGQGQSYEQYF

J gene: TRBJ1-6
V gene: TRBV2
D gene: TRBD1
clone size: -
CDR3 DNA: TGTGCCAGCGGGAGAGGGGGCGTCTATAATTCACCCCTCCACTTT
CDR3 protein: CASGRGGVYNSPLHF

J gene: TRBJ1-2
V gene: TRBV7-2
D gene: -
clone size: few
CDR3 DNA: TGTGCCAGCAGCTTAGAAACTAAGAACTATGGCTACACCTTC
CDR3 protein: CASSLETKNYGYTF

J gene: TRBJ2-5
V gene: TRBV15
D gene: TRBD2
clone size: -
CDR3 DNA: TGTGCCACCAGCACCCTGGGACTAGCGCTCCAAGAGACCCAGTACTTC
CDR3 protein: CATSTLGLALQETQYF

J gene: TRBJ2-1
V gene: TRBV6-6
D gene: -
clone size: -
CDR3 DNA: TGTGCCAGCAGTTACCCGCCCGAGCGGAATGAGCAGTTCTTC
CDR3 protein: CASSYPPERNEQFF

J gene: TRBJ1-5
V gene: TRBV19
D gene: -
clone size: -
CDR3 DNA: TGTGCCAGTAGTTCCAACCCCGGCCAGGGTGGGAATCAGCCCCAGCATTTT
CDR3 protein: CASSSNPGQGGNQPQHF

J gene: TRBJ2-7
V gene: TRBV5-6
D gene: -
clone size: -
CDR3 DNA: TGTGCCAGCTGCTTATTCGACAGGCCTACCTACGAGCAGTACTTC
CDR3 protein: CASCLFDRPTYEQYF

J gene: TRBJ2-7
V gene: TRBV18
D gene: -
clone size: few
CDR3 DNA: TGTGCCAGCTCACCAGGGCAAGCAGGACTCTACGAGCAGTACTTC
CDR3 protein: CASSPGQAGLYEQYF

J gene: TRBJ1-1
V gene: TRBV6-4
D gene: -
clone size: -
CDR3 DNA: TGTGCCAGCAGTGAAAGTGATGGGACAGAAGCTTTCTTT
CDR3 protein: CASSESDGTEAFF

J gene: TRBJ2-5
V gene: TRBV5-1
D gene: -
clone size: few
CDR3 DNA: TGCGCCAGCAGCCCCTTAGAGGGTTTAGAGACCCAGTACTTC
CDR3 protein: CASSPLEGLETQYF

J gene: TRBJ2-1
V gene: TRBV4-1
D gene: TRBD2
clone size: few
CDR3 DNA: TGCGCCAGCAGCCCGGGGGGAAATGAGCAGTTCTTC
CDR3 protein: CASSPGGNEQFF

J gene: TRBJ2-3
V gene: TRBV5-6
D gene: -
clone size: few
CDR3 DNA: TGTGCCAGCAGTTCGGGCGGACAGCTCAGCACAGATACGCAGTATTTT
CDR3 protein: CASSSGGQLSTDTQYF

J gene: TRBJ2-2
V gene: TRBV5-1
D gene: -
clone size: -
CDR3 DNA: TGCGCCAGCAGCTTGAGCTCCGGAGCCGGGGAGCTGTTTTTT
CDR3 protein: CASSLSSGAGELFF

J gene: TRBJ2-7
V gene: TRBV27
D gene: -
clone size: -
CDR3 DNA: TGTGCCAGCGGATTTTTGGGGATTGGGGGGATCGTGGACGAGCAGTACTTC
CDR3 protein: CASGFLGIGGIVDEQYF

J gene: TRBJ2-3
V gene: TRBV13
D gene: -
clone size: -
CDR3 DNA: TGTGCCAGCAGCCGGTTGGGCCGGGGTGGAGATACGCAGTATTTT
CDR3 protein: CASSRLGRGGDTQYF

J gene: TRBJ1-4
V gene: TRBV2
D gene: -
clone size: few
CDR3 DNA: TGTGCCAGCAGTCGTGACAGCCTAAATGAAAAACTGTTTTTT
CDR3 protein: CASSRDSLNEKLFF

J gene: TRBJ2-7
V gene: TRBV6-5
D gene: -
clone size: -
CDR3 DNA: TGTGCCAGCAGTTACTCGGGAGGAGGAAACTACGAGCAGTACTTC
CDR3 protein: CASSYSGGGNYEQYF

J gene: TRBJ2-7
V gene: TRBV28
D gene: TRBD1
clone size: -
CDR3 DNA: TGTGCCAGCAGTTCGGGGATTCTCAGGACAGGGACCTTC
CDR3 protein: CASSSGILRTGTF

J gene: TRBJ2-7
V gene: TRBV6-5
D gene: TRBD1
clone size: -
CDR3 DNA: TGTGCCAGCTCCTCAGGGGGCGACTCCGACGAGCAGTACTTC
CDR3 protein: CASSSGGDSDEQYF

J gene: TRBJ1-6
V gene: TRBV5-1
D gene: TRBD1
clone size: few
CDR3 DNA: TGCGCCAGCAGCCTCCGGACAGGCCTCAATTCACCCCTCCACTTT
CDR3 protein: CASSLRTGLNSPLHF

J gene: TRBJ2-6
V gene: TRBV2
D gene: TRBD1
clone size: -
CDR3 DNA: TGTGCCAGCAGTGAAGGGACAGGTACCCCGTCTGGGGCCAACGTCCTGACTTTC
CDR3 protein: CASSEGTGTPSGANVLTF

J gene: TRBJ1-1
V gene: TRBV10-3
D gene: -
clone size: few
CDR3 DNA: TGTGCGATCGGGGCGGCCTTGAACACTGAAGCTTTCTTT
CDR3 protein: CAIGAALNTEAFF

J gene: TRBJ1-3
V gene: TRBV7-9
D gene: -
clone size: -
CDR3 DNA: TGTGCCAGCAGCCCCCAGGTCCCTCGCTTGGGTGGAAACACCATATATTTT
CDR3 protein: CASSPQVPRLGGNTIYF

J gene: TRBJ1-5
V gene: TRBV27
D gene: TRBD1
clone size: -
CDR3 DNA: TGTGCCAGCAGTTTAACAGGGGAACAGCCCCAGCATTTT
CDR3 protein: CASSLTGEQPQHF

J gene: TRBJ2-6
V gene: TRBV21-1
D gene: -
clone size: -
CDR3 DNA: TGTGCCAGCAGCAAAGGGAAGCGGCCTTGGGCCAACGTCCTGACTTTC
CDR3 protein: CASSKGKRPWANVLTF

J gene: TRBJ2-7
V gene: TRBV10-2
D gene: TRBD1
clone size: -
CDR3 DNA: TGCGCCAGCAGTGACCTACAGGGGCCACGGTACGAGCAGTACTTC
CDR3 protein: CASSDLQGPRYEQYF

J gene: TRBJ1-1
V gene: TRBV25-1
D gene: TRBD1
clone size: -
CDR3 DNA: TGTGCCAGCAGTGAAACAGGGGGAACTGAAGCTTTCTTT
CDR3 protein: CASSETGGTEAFF

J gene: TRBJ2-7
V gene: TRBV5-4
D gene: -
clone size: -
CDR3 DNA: TGTGCCAGCAGCTTGGCCGACACTGACTCCTACGAGCAGTACTTC
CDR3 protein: CASSLADTDSYEQYF

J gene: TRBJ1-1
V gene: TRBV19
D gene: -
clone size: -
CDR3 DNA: TGTGCCAGTAGTATAGGAGGGGGCACTGAAGCTTTCTTT
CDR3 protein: CASSIGGGTEAFF

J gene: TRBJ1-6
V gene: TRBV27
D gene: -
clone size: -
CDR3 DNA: TGTGCCAGCAGTCCCCCGGCCAGGGGAGATTCACCCCTCCACTTT
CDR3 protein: CASSPPARGDSPLHF

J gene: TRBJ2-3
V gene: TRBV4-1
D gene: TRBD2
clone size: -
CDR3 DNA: TGCGCCAGCAGCCAAGATGGGTCTAGCGGGGGGGCAGATACGCAGTATTTT
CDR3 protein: CASSQDGSSGGADTQYF

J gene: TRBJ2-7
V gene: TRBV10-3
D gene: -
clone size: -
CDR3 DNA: TGTGCCATCAGTGGGCGTGGCAGGGGTGACCCCTACGAGCAGTACTTC
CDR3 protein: CAISGRGRGDPYEQYF

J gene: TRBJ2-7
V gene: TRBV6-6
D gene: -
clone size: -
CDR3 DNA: TGTGCCAGCAAGGGGCGGCCAGATTCCTACGAGCAGTACTTC
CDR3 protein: CASKGRPDSYEQYF

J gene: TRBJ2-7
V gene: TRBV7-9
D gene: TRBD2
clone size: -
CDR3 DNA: TGTGCCAGCAGACCGACTAGCGGGAGGGGGTCCCAGTACTTC
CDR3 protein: CASRPTSGRGSQYF

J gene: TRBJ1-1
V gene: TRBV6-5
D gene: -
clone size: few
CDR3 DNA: TGTGCCAGCAAAACACCAGTCATCACTGAAGCTTTCTTT
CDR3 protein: CASKTPVITEAFF

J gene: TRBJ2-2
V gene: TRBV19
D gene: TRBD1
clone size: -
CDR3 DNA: TGTGCCAGTAGGAGGACAGGGGGTACCGGGGAGCTGTTTTTT
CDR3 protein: CASRRTGGTGELFF

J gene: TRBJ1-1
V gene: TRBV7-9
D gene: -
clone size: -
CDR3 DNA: TGTGCCAGCAGCACCTACCGGGGGGGCACTGAAGCTTTCTTT
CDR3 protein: CASSTYRGGTEAFF

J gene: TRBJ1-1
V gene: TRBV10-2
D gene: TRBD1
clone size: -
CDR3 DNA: TGCGCCAGCCACGGACAGGTGTCCACTGAAGCTTTCTTT
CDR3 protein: CASHGQVSTEAFF

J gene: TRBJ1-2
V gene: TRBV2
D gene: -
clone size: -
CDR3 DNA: TGTGCCAGCAGTTTCGAGATTTATGGCTACACCTTC
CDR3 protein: CASSFEIYGYTF

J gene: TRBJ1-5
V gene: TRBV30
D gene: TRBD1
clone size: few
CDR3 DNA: TGTGCCTGGAGTGGCCAAGGACAGGCTATAACATCGTATCAGCCCCAGCATTTT
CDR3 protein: CAWSGQGQAITSYQPQHF

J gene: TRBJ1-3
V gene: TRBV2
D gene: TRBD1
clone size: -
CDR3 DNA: TGTGCCAGCAGGACTTCAGGGGGCGATTCTGGAAACACCATATATTTT
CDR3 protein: CASRTSGGDSGNTIYF

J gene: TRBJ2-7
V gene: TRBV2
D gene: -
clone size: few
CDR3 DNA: TGTGCCAGCAGATTATCAGGGGCCGCGCAGGAGCAGTACTTC
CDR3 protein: CASRLSGAAQEQYF

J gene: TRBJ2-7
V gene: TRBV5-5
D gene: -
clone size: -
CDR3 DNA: TGTGCCAGCAGCTTGGCCAAGAGCGGGTTCTACGAGCAGTACTTC
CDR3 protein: CASSLAKSGFYEQYF

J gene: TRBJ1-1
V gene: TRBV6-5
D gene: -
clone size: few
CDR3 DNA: TGTGCCAGCAGTTCCGCGGGTCTTAACACTGAAGCTTTCTTT
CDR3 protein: CASSSAGLNTEAFF

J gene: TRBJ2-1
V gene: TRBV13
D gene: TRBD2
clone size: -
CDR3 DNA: TGTGCCAGCAGCATGGGACTAGCGGACGAGCAGTTCTTC
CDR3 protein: CASSMGLADEQFF

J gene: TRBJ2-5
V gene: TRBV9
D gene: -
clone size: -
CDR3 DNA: TGTGCCAGCAGCGTAAGGGGGGGGGAGACCCAGTACTTC
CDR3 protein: CASSVRGGETQYF

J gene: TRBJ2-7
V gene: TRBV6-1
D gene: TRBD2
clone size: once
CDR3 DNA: TGTGCCAGCAGAGCCAGCGGGGCAAGCTCCTACGAGCAGTACTTC
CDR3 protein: CASRASGASSYEQYF

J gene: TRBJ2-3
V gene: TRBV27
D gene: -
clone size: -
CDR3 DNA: TGTGCCAGCAGTTTAAGGGGGTATACGCAGTATTTT
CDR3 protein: CASSLRGYTQYF

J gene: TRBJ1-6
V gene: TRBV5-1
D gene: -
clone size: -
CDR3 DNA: TGCGCCAGCAGTCGGGGTACAGGGATGGATTCACCCCTCCACTTT
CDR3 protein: CASSRGTGMDSPLHF

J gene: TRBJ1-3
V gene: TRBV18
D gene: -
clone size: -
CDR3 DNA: TGTGCCAGCTCACCACCGGGAGTGAGATCTGGAAACACCATATATTTT
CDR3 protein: CASSPPGVRSGNTIYF

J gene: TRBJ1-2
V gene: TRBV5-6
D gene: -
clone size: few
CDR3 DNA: TGTGCCAGCACCCTCCTTTTGTCTGGGGCGAGTGGCTACACCTTC
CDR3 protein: CASTLLLSGASGYTF